The 12 T cell receptor beta chains given below trace back to one sample, sequenced in a study of blood T cell repertoires in COVID-19. Profiling relied on immunoSEQ multiplex PCR, and the TCRdb table lists in-frame clones only, not all of them. This table has fewer than 350,000 clones, approximately 87% appearing once. Sequencing was carried out using peripheral blood. The receptors were sampled from a woman in her 30s with COVID-19, enrolled during active disease.

J is TRBJ1-2 and V is TRBV14; D perhaps matches TRBD1 (6 bases). This CDR3 has 13 amino acids. Trimming stripped 5 bases from V and 8 bases from J, with 15 bases between. Germline V gene lookup returns CDR1 SGHDN and CDR2 FVKESK. The CDR3 protein is CASSATGRSGYTF. CDR3 sequence (DNA): TGTGCCAGCAGCGCTACAGGGAGATCGGGCTACACCTTC.

The chain links TRBV7-6 to TRBJ1-1; 10 positions match TRBD1. Germline CDR1 and CDR2: SGHVS and FNYEAQ. J gave up 7 bases and V 5 bases, and 10 bases lay outside the gene matches. The CDR3 has 15 residues. This chain's CDR3 is CASSTHPTGGIEAFF. The DNA for the CDR3 is TGTGCCAGCAGCACCCACCCGACAGGGGGCATTGAAGCTTTCTTT.

The chain carries TRBV29-1 and TRBJ2-3; the D gene is possibly TRBD2 (6 bases). Germline CDR1 reads SQVTM; CDR2 reads ANQGSEA. The CDR3 sequence is 15 residues long. Trimming took 0 bases from V and 2 from J, leaving 12 bases between them. The CDR3 region is CSVEDPGDLTDTQYF. CDR3 sequence (DNA): TGCAGCGTTGAAGATCCGGGGGACCTCACAGATACGCAGTATTTT.

V and J are TRBV6-8 and TRBJ2-5, with TRBD1 as a possible D gene (8 bases). Germline CDR1 and CDR2: MNHGY and SAAAGT. The V end was cut by 2 bases, the J end by 3 bases, with 25 bases between. The CDR3 runs 19 residues. The CDR3 region has the DNA TGTGCCAGCAGTTACCGACAGGGGCGGAGAGTAGCGGGTAAAGAGACCCAGTACTTC. Its translation is CASSYRQGRRVAGKETQYF.

The chain links TRBV9 to TRBJ1-6, with 7 positions matching TRBD1. The germline V gene encodes CDR1 SGDLS and CDR2 YYNGEE. Germline trimming cut 4 bases from V and 7 bases from J; bases unmatched to any gene: 5. The CDR3 length is 14 residues. Written as DNA, the CDR3 is TGTGCCAGCAGCCCGGGACAGCAAAATTCACCCCTCCACTTT. Translation gives CASSPGQQNSPLHF. Filled out from reference TRBV9 and TRBJ1-6, the complete variable domain reads DSGVTQTPKHLITATGQRVTLRCSPRSGDLSVYWYQQSLDQGLQFLIQYYNGEERAKGNILERFSAQQFPDLHSELNLSSLELGDSALYFCASSPGQQNSPLHFGNGTRLTVT.

The chain couples TRBV2 to TRBJ2-7, with TRBD1 matching over 9 bases. Germline CDR1 is SNHLY and CDR2 is FYNNEI. The CDR3 spans 14 residues. The junction had 7 bases not matched to a gene; V was cut back by 5 bases and J by 5 bases. The CDR3, as DNA: TGTGCCAGCAGTCGGACAGGGGAGGCCCACGAGCAGTACTTC. Its translation is CASSRTGEAHEQYF. Looking up the rest from reference TRBV2 and TRBJ2-7 gives the full variable domain: EPEVTQTPSHQVTQMGQEVILRCVPISNHLYFYWYRQILGQKVEFLVSFYNNEISEKSEIFDDQFSVERPDGSNFTLKIRSTKLEDSAMYFCASSRTGEAHEQYFGPGTRLTVT.

The chain couples TRBV7-9 to TRBJ2-5; no clear D gene. Deletions cut 0 bases from V and 5 bases from J, with 10 bases between. The CDR3 extends over 14 amino acids. Germline V gene lookup returns CDR1 SEHNR and CDR2 FQNEAQ (reference sequence). The CDR3 DNA is TGTGCCAGCAGCTTAGCGGCGACACCGGAGACCCAGTACTTC. As protein: CASSLAATPETQYF.

V gene TRBV7-5 combines with J gene TRBJ2-1; the table gives TRBD2 as D, unverified against the DNA. TRBV7-5 is a documented pseudogene. This CDR3 has 13 residues. This chain's CDR3 is CVRSLGVGAEQFF. In DNA form, the CDR3 reads TGTGTCAGAAGCCTCGGGGTCGGAGCTGAGCAGTTCTTC.

The chain is built from TRBV7-9 and TRBJ2-1, with D unclear. The germline V gene encodes CDR1 SEHNR and CDR2 FQNEAQ (reference sequence). The CDR3 is 12 amino acids. V was trimmed by 3 bases and J by 7 bases, leaving 7 bases between them. In DNA form, the CDR3 reads TGTGCCAGCAGCTTGGCGGAAAATGAGCAGTTCTTC. As protein: CASSLAENEQFF.

The count of this clone is one. This specimen includes other DNA sequences encoding the same CDR3. V and J are TRBV6-6 and TRBJ1-1, with D perhaps TRBD1 (5 bases). This CDR3 has 12 amino acids. Trimming took off 8 bases at V and 4 bases at J, with 11 bases between the two ends. Germline CDR1 reads MNHNY; CDR2 reads SVGAGI (reference sequence). The CDR3 DNA follows: TGTGCCAGCGTCGGGGGGAGCACTGAAGCTTTCTTT. It specifies CASVGGSTEAFF.

The V call is TRBV19, the J call TRBJ2-5, with 12 nucleotides matching TRBD2. Trimming cost V 5 bases and J 5 bases; bases outside gene matches: 6. The V gene's germline CDR1 is LNHDA and CDR2 SQIVND (reference sequence). The CDR3 spans 15 residues. The CDR3 is CASSQLAGGRETQYF. Written as DNA, the CDR3 is TGTGCCAGTAGTCAACTAGCGGGGGGTCGGGAGACCCAGTACTTC.

This clone was counted between two and nine times. This chain uses TRBV18 with TRBJ2-3; 8 bases are a match to TRBD1. The CDR3 contains 15 residues. Looked up from germline, CDR1 is KGHSH and CDR2 is LQKENI. V shed 5 bases, J shed 0 bases, and the junction held 4 bases outside the gene matches. The CDR3 DNA sequence: TGTGCCAGCTCAGCACGGACAGGGAGCACAGATACGCAGTATTTT. Its translation: CASSARTGSTDTQYF. Based on the CDR3 plus reference TRBV18 and TRBJ2-3, the full variable domain is NAGVMQNPRHLVRRRGQEARLRCSPMKGHSHVYWYRQLPEEGLKFMVYLQKENIIDESGMPKERFSAEFPKEGPSILRIQQVVRGDSAAYFCASSARTGSTDTQYFGPGTRLTVL.